The 23 T cell receptor beta chains below come from one sample, sequenced in a study of blood T cell repertoires in COVID-19. The repertoire was sequenced with immunoSEQ multiplex PCR; TCRdb's copy has only in-frame clones and lacks some. The sample has 110,000 to 150,000 clones, about 85% seen once; the top ten hold roughly 5.1%. Sample: peripheral blood. The receptors stem from a woman aged 70-85 years with COVID-19, enrolled during active disease.

This chain uses TRBV7-9 with TRBJ2-7; 9 bases agree with TRBD2. There are 14 residues in the CDR3. In germline, CDR1 is SEHNR, CDR2 FQNEAQ (reference sequence). J lost 7 bases, V lost 4 bases, and 8 bases had no gene match. CDR3 nucleotide sequence: TGTGCCAGCAGCTCTGTGACTAGCGGAGGGGAGCAGTACTTC. This translates into CASSSVTSGGEQYF. Using reference TRBV7-9 and TRBJ2-7 for the parts outside the CDR3, the full variable domain is DTGVSQNPRHKITKRGQNVTFRCDPISEHNRLYWYRQTLGQGPEFLTYFQNEAQLEKSRLLSDRFSAERPKGSFSTLEIQRTEQGDSAMYLCASSSVTSGGEQYFGPGTRLTVT.

This clone showed up just once. The gene calls are TRBV4-1 and TRBJ2-3, with D unclear. CDR3 size: 13 residues. Germline CDR1 reads MGHRA; CDR2 reads YSYEKL. The ends were cut back, 4 bases at V and 1 base at J, with 6 bases in the middle. CDR3 coding DNA: TGCGCCAGCAGCCGGCAGGGCACAGATACGCAGTATTTT. Protein product: CASSRQGTDTQYF.

The sample holds one count of this clone. The chain couples TRBV6-4 to TRBJ1-1, with D unclear. The V and J ends lost 11 bases and 3 bases respectively, with 13 bases between them. Germline assignment: CDR1 MRHNA and CDR2 SNTAGT. CDR3 size: 12 residues. CDR3 in DNA: TGTGCCCCCTACCGGAGGGACACTGAAGCTTTCTTT. This translates into CAPYRRDTEAFF.

This clone was detected once. The chain recombines TRBV19 with TRBJ1-6; tentative D call: TRBD1 (5 bases). CDR1 and CDR2 from the germline V gene are LNHDA and SQIVND (reference sequence). This CDR3 region has 13 residues. V was cut by 5 bases and J by 8 bases, with 10 bases left in between. The CDR3 region is CASSGRADSPLHF. CDR3 in DNA: TGTGCCAGTAGTGGCAGGGCGGATTCACCCCTCCACTTT. Complete variable domain (other parts from reference TRBV19 and TRBJ1-6): DGGITQSPKYLFRKEGQNVTLSCEQNLNHDAMYWYRQDPGQGLRLIYYSQIVNDFQKGDIAEGYSVSREKKESFPLTVTSAQKNPTAFYLCASSGRADSPLHFGNGTRLTVT.

The genes are TRBV2 and TRBJ1-6; D gene ambiguous. Per the germline V gene, CDR1 is SNHLY and CDR2 is FYNNEI. The V end lost 4 bases, the J end lost 8 bases, and 12 bases lay between the germline ends. The CDR3 consists of 14 residues. The CDR3 spells CASSVSGRDSPLHF. The CDR3, as DNA: TGTGCCAGCAGTGTATCTGGGAGGGATTCACCCCTCCACTTT.

The CDR3 sequence is CASSQTVNNEQFF. The CDR3, as DNA: TGTGCCAGCAGTCAGACAGTAAACAATGAGCAGTTCTTC. V and J are TRBV6-4 and TRBJ2-1; D possibly corresponds to TRBD1 (5 bases). CDR1 MRHNA and CDR2 SNTAGT come from the germline V gene. V was trimmed by 5 bases and J by 5 bases, leaving 10 bases between them. CDR3 length: 13 amino acids.

DNA of the CDR3: TGTGCCAGCAGTTTGCCGAGATCACCCCTCCACTTT. As protein: CASSLPRSPLHF. The chain combines TRBV28 with TRBJ1-6; D is unclear. The CDR3 has 12 amino acids. Looked up from germline, CDR1 is MDHEN and CDR2 is SYDVKM. Trimming stripped 3 bases from V and 10 bases from J, with 7 bases between. Full variable domain (outside the CDR3, taken from reference TRBV28 and TRBJ1-6): DVKVTQSSRYLVKRTGEKVFLECVQDMDHENMFWYRQDPGLGLRLIYFSYDVKMKEKGDIPEGYSVSREKKERFSLILESASTNQTSMYLCASSLPRSPLHFGNGTRLTVT.

The J gene is TRBJ2-3, the V gene TRBV6-5, with unresolved D. Germline values: CDR1 MNHEY, CDR2 SVGAGI. The CDR3 is 12 residues long. The germline V and J ends were trimmed by 5 bases and 4 bases, with 7 bases remaining between them. CDR3 sequence (DNA): TGTGCCAGCAGTCCGAGCGCAGATACGCAGTATTTT. It specifies CASSPSADTQYF.

The gene calls are TRBV2 and TRBJ1-4, with D perhaps matching TRBD1 (6 bases). The CDR3 runs to 13 residues. The germline V and J ends were trimmed by 8 bases and 4 bases, with 11 bases remaining between them. Germline loops: CDR1 SNHLY, CDR2 FYNNEI. The CDR3 region has the DNA TGTGCCAGCTTTAGGGACATTAATGAAAAACTGTTTTTT. Its protein product is CASFRDINEKLFF.

This chain connects TRBV30 to TRBJ2-7; tentative D call: TRBD2 (5 bases). This CDR3 region has 10 residues. Germline CDR1 and CDR2: GTSNPN and SVGIG (reference sequence). V shed 5 bases and J shed 6 bases, with 8 bases lying between them. The CDR3 sequence is CAWGRGEQYF. The CDR3 nucleotides read TGTGCCTGGGGCCGGGGCGAGCAGTACTTC.

This clone was observed once. The chain uses TRBV7-9 and TRBJ2-3; possible D gene TRBD2, 6 bases. Germline V lookup: CDR1 SEHNR, CDR2 FQNEAQ (reference sequence). The CDR3 runs to 15 residues. V was clipped by 5 bases and J by 2 bases, with 14 bases between them. The CDR3 spells CASSRLRGTTDTQYF. The CDR3, as DNA: TGTGCCAGCAGCCGCCTACGGGGGACCACAGATACGCAGTATTTT.

The V and J genes are TRBV7-2 and TRBJ2-7; 14 nucleotides line up with TRBD2. Germline assignment: CDR1 SGHTA and CDR2 FQGNSA. V dropped 5 bases and J dropped 2; count of bases not matched to a gene: 2. The CDR3 length is 15 residues. CDR3 coding DNA: TGTGCCAGCAGCCCGGGACTAGCGGGGGCCTACGAGCAGTACTTC. Translated, it gives CASSPGLAGAYEQYF.

The V call is TRBV6-2 or TRBV6-3, the J call TRBJ1-2; a weak D match, TRBD1 (6 bases). Trimming stripped 4 bases from V and 4 bases from J, with 16 bases between. CDR3 size: 15 residues. Germline CDR1 and CDR2: MNHEY and SVGEGT. The DNA for the CDR3 is TGTGCCAGCAGTTTGCTTGCCGGGACAACCTATGGCTACACCTTC. Protein: CASSLLAGTTYGYTF.

The J gene is TRBJ1-5, the V gene TRBV5-5; a weak D match, TRBD1 (6 bases). Per germline, CDR1 SGHKS and CDR2 YYEKEE (reference sequence). The CDR3 sequence is 16 residues long. Between the trimmed V and J ends, which lost 2 bases and 2 bases, there was a span of 14 bases. CDR3 loop: CASSFSIPGGNQPQHF. CDR3 nucleotides: TGTGCCAGCAGCTTCAGCATCCCAGGGGGCAATCAGCCCCAGCATTTT.

The J gene is TRBJ1-4, the V gene TRBV7-9; D might be TRBD1 (5 bases). The germline CDR1 and CDR2 sequences are SEHNR and FQNEAQ (reference sequence). V was trimmed by 5 bases and J by 7 bases, leaving 14 bases between them. The CDR3 covers 14 residues. The CDR3 bases are TGTGCCAGCAGCCACAGGCAGGGAGGTGAAAAACTGTTTTTT. The encoded protein is CASSHRQGGEKLFF.

This clone has more than one count but fewer than ten. The V call is TRBV2, the J call TRBJ1-5; 7 bases are a match to TRBD1. Germline V CDR1 and CDR2: SNHLY, FYNNEI. This CDR3 contains 15 residues. V lost 5 bases to trimming and J lost 0 bases; unmatched junction nucleotides: 4. Here the CDR3 DNA reads TGTGCCAGCAGTTACAGGGGCCTTAGCAATCAGCCCCAGCATTTT. This translates into CASSYRGLSNQPQHF.

This rearrangement joins TRBV12-5 to TRBJ1-1; 7 nucleotides agree with TRBD1. J lost 3 bases, V lost 5 bases, and 9 bases had no gene match. The CDR3 extends over 15 amino acids. CDR1 is LGHNT, CDR2 FRNRAP, per germline. The CDR3 DNA follows: TGTGCTAGTGGTAAACAGAGGGGGCGGGACACTGAAGCTTTCTTT. Encoded protein: CASGKQRGRDTEAFF.

Notes on this clone: The same CDR3 is also encoded by other DNA sequences in this sample. This sequence joins TRBV12-3 or TRBV12-4 and TRBJ2-1, with D perhaps matching TRBD1 (5 bases). V gave up 1 base and J gave up 4 bases, with 5 bases separating them. The CDR3 is made up of 13 amino acids. CDR3 DNA: TGTGCCAGCAGTTTAGGACAGTACAATGAGCAGTTCTTC. Residues: CASSLGQYNEQFF.

The V gene is TRBV6-5, the J gene TRBJ1-5, with 9 bases aligning to TRBD1. V lost 4 bases and J lost 5; bases outside the gene matches: 0. The CDR3 length is 13 residues. Germline V gives CDR1 MNHEY, CDR2 SVGAGI. CDR3 coding DNA: TGTGCCAGCAGTTGGGACAGGGATCAGCCCCAGCATTTT. Amino acids: CASSWDRDQPQHF.

The V gene is TRBV7-2, the J gene TRBJ1-2; a possible D gene is TRBD1 (5 bases). From germline, CDR1 is SGHTA and CDR2 FQGNSA. V shed 1 base and J shed 4 bases, with 7 bases lying between them. CDR3 length: 13 amino acids. The CDR3 region is CASSLGQGYGYTF. CDR3 sequence (DNA): TGTGCCAGCAGCTTAGGGCAGGGCTATGGCTACACCTTC.

The J gene is TRBJ1-1, the V gene TRBV4-1; D is possibly TRBD1 (5 bases). The CDR3 length is 14 residues. V gave up 3 bases and J gave up 3 bases, with 11 bases separating them. Germline CDR1 is MGHRA and CDR2 is YSYEKL. DNA of the CDR3: TGCGCCAGCAGCCACTCTCAGGGTTACACTGAAGCTTTCTTT. Protein product: CASSHSQGYTEAFF.

V gene TRBV10-3 combines with J gene TRBJ2-2; D perhaps matches TRBD1 (6 bases). There are 15 residues in the CDR3. Trimming removed 6 bases at V and 2 bases at J, with 13 bases between. Germline assignment: CDR1 ENHRY and CDR2 SYGVKD. The CDR3 here is CAIRGAFGNTGELFF. The CDR3 DNA follows: TGTGCCATCAGGGGGGCGTTTGGTAACACCGGGGAGCTGTTTTTT.

This clone was observed a few times. The genes are TRBV6-2 or TRBV6-3 and TRBJ2-7, with unresolved D. Trimming removed 2 bases from V and 0 bases from J, with 11 bases in between. This CDR3 region has 15 residues. In germline, CDR1 is MNHEY, CDR2 SVGEGT. CDR3 region: CASSYGPRSSYEQYF. The CDR3 coding sequence is TGTGCCAGCAGTTACGGTCCCAGAAGCTCCTACGAGCAGTACTTC.